This T cell receptor (beta chain) comes out of a study of blood T cell repertoires in COVID-19. Produced via immunoSEQ multiplex PCR; TCRdb's table is partial and in-frame only. Of over 45,000 clones listed, approximately 84% are singletons. The junction had 18 bases not matched to a gene; V was cut back by 6 bases and J by 7 bases. The CDR3 is 18 residues long. Germline lookup yields CDR1 MDHEN and CDR2 SYDVKM. The origin of this receptor is a man between 50 and 59 years old with active COVID-19. V and J are TRBV28 and TRBJ2-7; 13 bases align to TRBD2. Sequenced material: peripheral blood. This CDR3 is CASSFAKRGLAGRKEQYF. The CDR3 DNA reads TGTGCCAGCAGCTTTGCAAAGAGGGGACTAGCGGGAAGGAAAGAGCAGTACTTC.